This T cell receptor (beta chain) was identified in a study of shared clonotypes between healthy human individuals. Overall study findings and caveats: Sorted-subset samples were not fully sequenced, rarefaction indicated.

The CDR3 has 13 amino acids. CDR1 is MDHEN and CDR2 is SYDVKM in the germline V gene. V lost 7 bases and J 4 bases, leaving 8 bases between the germline ends. This clone came up once. What it binds is not known. The study ran the assay at deep level. Some clones are missing from TCRdb's copy, which holds only in-frame ones; the method was immunoSEQ multiplex PCR. Among 2 million to 2.5 million clones listed, about 94% were seen once. Sequencing used naive CD4+ T cells sorted from blood. Subset: CD45RA+ positively selected. The chain combines TRBV28 with TRBJ1-6, with D hard to call. The receptor comes from a man between 18 and 35 years old in good health. The CDR3 sequence: CASTRPYNSPLHF. The CDR3 region has the DNA TGTGCCAGCACCCGCCCTTATAATTCACCCCTCCACTTT.